This record concerns one T cell receptor beta chain sequence. Its antigen is undetermined. This specimen comes from a study of human thymus T cells. Regarding the study as a whole: Apparent skewing of V and J gene usage characterized both thymic and blood repertoires.

V lost 8 bases, J lost 1 base, and 11 bases lay in between. There are 13 residues in the CDR3. Germline lookup yields CDR1 SNHLY and CDR2 FYNNEI. Healthy Finnish infants having corrective surgery for congenital heart defects served as donors. Half of the eight donors gave about 0.45-1 mL blood during surgery. Sequencing was performed with immunoSEQ multiplex PCR; in TCRdb, only in-frame clones are kept and a portion is missing. Of more than 50,000 clones in the sample, nearly 95% were seen once. Sequenced material: blood. The TCR sequence derives from a boy in the first two years of life with a congenital heart defect but otherwise immunologically healthy. This rearrangement joins TRBV2 to TRBJ1-1; D is ambiguous. The CDR3 region is CASGSARNTEAFF. Written as DNA, the CDR3 is TGTGCCAGCGGGAGCGCCAGGAACACTGAAGCTTTCTTT.